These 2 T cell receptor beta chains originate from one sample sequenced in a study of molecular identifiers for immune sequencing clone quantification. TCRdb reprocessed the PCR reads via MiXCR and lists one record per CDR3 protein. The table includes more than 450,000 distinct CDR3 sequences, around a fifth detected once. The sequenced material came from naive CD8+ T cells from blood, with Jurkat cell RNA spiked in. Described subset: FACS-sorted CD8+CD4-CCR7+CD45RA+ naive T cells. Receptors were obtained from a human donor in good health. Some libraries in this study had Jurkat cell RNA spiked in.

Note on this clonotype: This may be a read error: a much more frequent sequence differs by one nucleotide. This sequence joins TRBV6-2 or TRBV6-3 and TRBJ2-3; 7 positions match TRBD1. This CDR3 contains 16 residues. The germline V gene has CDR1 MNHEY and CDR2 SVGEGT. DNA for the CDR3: TGTGCCGGCAGTAACCCACCGGGACAGTCCAGAGATACGCAGTATTTT. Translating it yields CAGSNPPGQSRDTQYF.

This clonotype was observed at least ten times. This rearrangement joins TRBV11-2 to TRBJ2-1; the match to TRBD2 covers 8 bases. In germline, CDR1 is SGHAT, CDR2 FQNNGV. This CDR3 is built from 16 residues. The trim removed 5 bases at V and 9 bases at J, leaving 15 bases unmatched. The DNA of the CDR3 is TGTGCCAGCAGCCCCCCAGAGGCCGGGAGGGCCGTTGAGCAGTTCTTC. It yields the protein CASSPPEAGRAVEQFF.